The clone carrying this T cell receptor (beta chain) showed up many times. The antigen is undetermined. The data were obtained in a study of T cells in Graves' hyperthyroidism and ophthalmopathy. The CDR3 covers 16 residues. Germline CDR1 SGHRS, CDR2 YFSETQ. V dropped 1 base and J dropped 3; count of bases not matched to a gene: 5. Findings of the study overall: The model foresaw ophthalmopathy a median around 6 months prior to onset.

Patients aged 18 to 65 had newly diagnosed hyperthyroidism that had lasted under 2 months. Amplification of TCR beta CDR3 regions was performed using RNA transcripts as template. TCR CDR3 underwent first-round RT-PCR with the HTBI primer set. TCRdb re-analysed the multiplex PCR reads in MiXCR, keeping a single row per CDR3 protein. The sample shows roughly 380,000 distinct CDR3 sequences, around 15% of them seen only once. The clonotype comes from a woman between 18 and 29 years old with Graves' hyperthyroidism. Sequenced material: blood. The V gene is TRBV5-1, the J gene TRBJ1-2, with TRBD1 matching 11 bases. The CDR3 nucleotides are TGCGCCAGCAGCTTGTCCCCGGGACAGGGGGACTATGGCTACACCTTC. It translates to CASSLSPGQGDYGYTF.